A single sample gave rise to the 27 T cell receptor beta chains below, sequenced in a study of blood T cell repertoires in COVID-19. Profiled with immunoSEQ multiplex PCR; TCRdb holds only in-frame clones, not every one. Of approximately 190,000 clones listed, 70% to 90% are singletons. Sequenced sample: peripheral blood. Receptors were obtained from a woman aged 40 to 50 who had recovered from COVID-19.

The chain joins TRBV11-3 to TRBJ2-1, with 8 bases fitting TRBD2. Losses at the gene ends were 1 base for V and 4 bases for J; bases not matched to a gene: 6. The CDR3 runs to 16 residues. Per the germline V gene, CDR1 is SGHNT and CDR2 is YENEEA. CDR3 sequence: CASSLGLTSGYNEQFF. The CDR3 bases are TGTGCCAGCAGCTTAGGGTTAACTAGCGGATACAATGAGCAGTTCTTC. Combining the CDR3 with reference TRBV11-3 and TRBJ2-1 gives the whole variable domain EAGVVQSPRYKIIEKKQPVAFWCNPISGHNTLYWYLQNLGQGPELLIRYENEEAVDDSQLPKDRFSAERLKGVDSTLKIQPAELGDSAVYLCASSLGLTSGYNEQFFGPGTRLTVL.

This chain joins TRBV30 and TRBJ2-1, with a possible D match to TRBD2 (5 bases). This CDR3 has 15 residues. Germline assignment: CDR1 GTSNPN and CDR2 SVGIG (reference sequence). Between the trimmed V and J ends, which lost 1 base and 0 bases, there was a span of 10 bases. The CDR3 DNA reads as TGTGCCTGGAGTGAGGGTGGGAGCTCCTACAATGAGCAGTTCTTC. This gives the protein CAWSEGGSSYNEQFF. Based on the CDR3 plus reference TRBV30 and TRBJ2-1, the full variable domain is SQTIHQWPATLVQPVGSPLSLECTVEGTSNPNLYWYRQAAGRGLQLLFYSVGIGQISSEVPQNLSASRPQDRQFILSSKKLLLSDSGFYLCAWSEGGSSYNEQFFGPGTRLTVL.

The chain links TRBV3-1 (or the pseudogene TRBV3-2) to TRBJ1-1; D may be TRBD1 (5 bases). Trimming cost V 4 bases and J 9 bases, with 18 bases left between them. CDR3 length: 14 amino acids. The germline V gene has CDR1 LGHDT and CDR2 YNNKEL (reference sequence). CDR3 amino acids: CASSRRDFKAKAFF. The CDR3 DNA reads as TGTGCCAGCAGCCGCCGGGACTTTAAAGCCAAAGCTTTCTTT.

CDR3 DNA: TGTGCCAGCAGCTTGGCAGGCTTTAACACCGGGGAGCTGTTTTTT. The encoded protein is CASSLAGFNTGELFF. V gene TRBV5-4 combines with J gene TRBJ2-2, with D unclear. Germline values: CDR1 SGHNT, CDR2 YYREEE (reference sequence). The V and J ends lost 0 bases and 2 bases respectively, with 8 bases between them. The CDR3 runs to 15 residues.

The chain employs TRBV7-7 and TRBJ2-5; 8 bases are shared with TRBD2. Looked up from germline, CDR1 is SSHAT and CDR2 is FNYEAQ (reference sequence). V shed 1 base and J 5 bases; nucleotides not matched to a gene: 6. CDR3 length equals 15 residues. In DNA form, the CDR3 reads TGTGCCAGCAGCTTAGGCACTAGCGGTGCGGAGACCCAGTACTTC. Translation: CASSLGTSGAETQYF. The full variable domain, with the rest looked up from reference TRBV7-7 and TRBJ2-5, is GAGVSQSPRYKVTKRGQDVTLRCDPISSHATLYWYQQALGQGPEFLTYFNYEAQPDKSGLPSDRFSAERPEGSISTLTIQRTEQRDSAMYRCASSLGTSGAETQYFGPGTRLLVL.

The chain is built from TRBV7-2 and TRBJ1-5; TRBD1 is a possible D gene (5 bases). The CDR3 spans 14 residues. V dropped 3 bases and J dropped 9 bases, with 15 bases sitting between them. CDR1 and CDR2 from the germline V gene are SGHTA and FQGNSA. In DNA, the CDR3 is TGTGCCAGCAGCTTGGGGGGTATAGAGCGGCCCCAGCATTTT. Translated, it gives CASSLGGIERPQHF.

The V and J genes are TRBV28 and TRBJ2-7, with TRBD1 matching over 7 bases. The CDR3 runs to 15 residues. V lost 6 bases and J lost 0; bases outside the gene matches: 8. CDR1 and CDR2 (germline): MDHEN, SYDVKM. CDR3 bases: TGTGCCAGCAGCATTACAGGGGCCAACTCCTACGAGCAGTACTTC. Translating it yields CASSITGANSYEQYF.

CDR3: CASSEATGITRYGYTF. CDR3 nucleotides: TGTGCCAGCAGTGAAGCAACAGGAATAACCCGATATGGCTACACCTTC. The chain links TRBV6-1 to TRBJ1-2, with D possibly matching TRBD1 (5 bases). The germline CDR1 and CDR2 sequences are MNHNS and SASEGT. The CDR3 covers 16 residues. V was cut by 0 bases and J by 5 bases, with 16 bases left in between.

The gene calls are TRBV19 and TRBJ2-2; 7 nucleotides agree with TRBD2. The ends lost 5 bases at V and 5 bases at J; junction bases unmatched: 5. Per germline, CDR1 LNHDA and CDR2 SQIVND (reference sequence). CDR3 length: 14 amino acids. DNA for the CDR3: TGTGCCAGTAGTCCCCGGGGGGTTACCGGGGAGCTGTTTTTT. This encodes CASSPRGVTGELFF. Filled out from reference TRBV19 and TRBJ2-2, the complete variable domain reads DGGITQSPKYLFRKEGQNVTLSCEQNLNHDAMYWYRQDPGQGLRLIYYSQIVNDFQKGDIAEGYSVSREKKESFPLTVTSAQKNPTAFYLCASSPRGVTGELFFGEGSRLTVL.

This clone has a single count. The chain is built from TRBV28 and TRBJ1-2, with 11 bases lining up with TRBD1. V shed 2 bases and J 4 bases; nucleotides not matched to a gene: 6. This CDR3 is 16 amino acids long. The germline gives CDR1 MDHEN, CDR2 SYDVKM. The CDR3 nucleotides read TGTGCCAGCAGTTTAGAGGACAGGGGGCGCTTCTATGGCTACACCTTC. Translated, it gives CASSLEDRGRFYGYTF.

The chain employs TRBV5-6 and TRBJ2-2, with a weak D call TRBD2 (5 bases). CDR3 size: 15 residues. In germline, CDR1 is SGHDT, CDR2 YYEEEE. Trimming shortened V by 0 bases and J by 4 bases, and 10 bases separated the two germline ends. CDR3 nucleotides: TGTGCCAGCAGCTTGGGCGGGTCGGGCACCGGGGAGCTGTTTTTT. Translated, it gives CASSLGGSGTGELFF.

The chain joins TRBV30 to TRBJ1-5, with D possibly being TRBD1 (5 bases). There are 14 residues in the CDR3. Per the germline V gene, CDR1 is GTSNPN and CDR2 is SVGIG (reference sequence). V dropped 5 bases and J dropped 4 bases, with 15 bases sitting between them. The chain's CDR3 is CAWSRDNRNQPQHF. In DNA, the CDR3 is TGTGCCTGGTCCAGAGACAACAGGAATCAGCCCCAGCATTTT.

The J gene is TRBJ2-6, the V gene TRBV2; no firm D call. Deletions cut 8 bases from V and 1 base from J, with 9 bases between. Per germline, CDR1 SNHLY and CDR2 FYNNEI. The CDR3 runs 14 residues. In nucleotides, the CDR3 is TGTGCCAGCTTGGCATCATCTGGGGCCAACGTCCTGACTTTC. Protein product: CASLASSGANVLTF.

This chain connects TRBV2 to TRBJ1-1; weak D call: TRBD1 (5 bases). The CDR3 is 16 residues long. V gave up 2 bases and J gave up 1 base, with 14 bases separating them. Germline lookup yields CDR1 SNHLY and CDR2 FYNNEI. The CDR3 DNA is TGTGCCAGCAGTGAATTGGGTTTCGGGGGGAACACTGAAGCTTTCTTT. The encoded protein is CASSELGFGGNTEAFF.

The CDR3 spells CSVDSGMVGGEQFF. CDR3 bases: TGCAGCGTTGATAGCGGGATGGTTGGGGGGGAGCAGTTCTTC. The chain is built from TRBV29-1 and TRBJ2-1; TRBD2 matches 8 bases. There are 14 residues in the CDR3. Germline V lookup: CDR1 SQVTM, CDR2 ANQGSEA. V trimming: 3 bases; J trimming: 10 bases; junction bases outside the gene matches: 11.

This clone was seen only once. The V and J genes are TRBV21-1 and TRBJ2-4; no check of the table's D call, TRBD1, against the DNA was made. TRBV21-1 is shown as a pseudogene. The length of the CDR3 is 16 residues. This CDR3 is CASSTRDRVAKNIQYF. The CDR3 nucleotides read TGTGCCAGCAGCACCCGGGACAGGGTGGCCAAAAACATTCAGTACTTC.

V usage is TRBV6-5 and J usage is TRBJ1-1, with TRBD1 identical over 9 bases. The CDR3 contains 15 residues. The trim removed 0 bases at V and 1 base at J, leaving 0 bases unmatched. The germline CDR1 and CDR2 sequences are MNHEY and SVGAGI. CDR3 nucleotide sequence: TGTGCCAGCAGTTACTCGGGACAGGGGAACACTGAAGCTTTCTTT. Translating it yields CASSYSGQGNTEAFF.

The V call is TRBV27, the J call TRBJ1-4, with D hard to call. V lost 4 bases and J lost 7, with 13 bases in between. This CDR3 spans 14 amino acids. The germline gives CDR1 MNHEY, CDR2 SMNVEV (reference sequence). The CDR3 bases are TGTGCCAGCAGTTCCCTCCGAGCCGGTGAAAAACTGTTTTTT. Its translation: CASSSLRAGEKLFF.

This sequence joins TRBV30 and TRBJ2-7, with a possible D match to TRBD1 (5 bases). V dropped 5 bases and J dropped 3 bases, with 14 bases sitting between them. CDR3 length: 13 amino acids. Germline V gene lookup returns CDR1 GTSNPN and CDR2 SVGIG (reference sequence). The CDR3 sequence: CAWAFGQGYEQYF. The CDR3 DNA is TGTGCCTGGGCTTTCGGACAAGGCTACGAGCAGTACTTC.

The chain carries TRBV6-2 or TRBV6-3 and TRBJ2-7; D is perhaps TRBD2 (6 bases). Germline CDR1 MNHEY, CDR2 SVGEGT. The length of the CDR3 is 15 residues. V dropped 3 bases and J dropped 3 bases, with 15 bases sitting between them. Written as DNA, the CDR3 is TGTGCCAGCAGTTATTCCAGGCGGGGATACTACGAGCAGTACTTC. It encodes CASSYSRRGYYEQYF.

The gene calls are TRBV18 and TRBJ2-3, with TRBD2 identical over 10 bases. V lost 2 bases, J lost 4 bases, and 9 bases stayed unmatched. Germline V lookup: CDR1 KGHSH, CDR2 LQKENI. The CDR3 is 17 amino acids. DNA of the CDR3: TGTGCCAGCTCACCAACGGCTAGCGGGAGATTCGCAGATACGCAGTATTTT. As protein: CASSPTASGRFADTQYF.

This clone appeared once. The chain is built from TRBV30 and TRBJ2-7; 16 bases are a match to TRBD2. V was clipped by 3 bases and J by 0 bases; unmatched bases: 8. The CDR3 runs to 18 residues. CDR1 and CDR2 from the germline V gene are GTSNPN and SVGIG (reference sequence). The CDR3 DNA reads TGTGCCTGGAGAGGCCTGGGACTAGCGGGAGGGAGCTCCTACGAGCAGTACTTC. Protein: CAWRGLGLAGGSSYEQYF.

The chain uses TRBV6-4 and TRBJ2-2, with TRBD1 identical over 8 bases. This CDR3 is 17 amino acids long. The junction had 14 bases not matched to a gene; V was cut back by 4 bases and J by 7 bases. The germline gives CDR1 MRHNA, CDR2 SNTAGT. Here the CDR3 reads CASSVPRDRSRNGELFF. For the CDR3, the DNA is TGTGCCAGCAGTGTCCCCCGGGACAGGAGCAGAAACGGGGAGCTGTTTTTT.

The chain recombines TRBV28 with TRBJ2-3, with D hard to call. The CDR3 covers 13 residues. Germline V gene sequence: CDR1 MDHEN, CDR2 SYDVKM. V dropped 6 bases and J dropped 4 bases, with 11 bases sitting between them. The CDR3 DNA is TGTGCCAGCAGCTCGTACCGCGCAGATACGCAGTATTTT. Its translation: CASSSYRADTQYF.

The V call is TRBV7-8, the J call TRBJ2-7; 7 positions agree with TRBD2. The germline V gene has CDR1 SGHVS and CDR2 FQNEAQ. The CDR3 is made up of 16 amino acids. Germline trimming cut 1 base from V and 5 bases from J; bases unmatched to any gene: 11. For the CDR3, the DNA is TGTGCCAGCAGCTTAGTCCGCGGGAGCTGGCCCGACGAGCAGTACTTC. This gives the protein CASSLVRGSWPDEQYF.

The chain joins TRBV10-3 to TRBJ1-6; 8 bases align to TRBD1. J gave up 8 bases and V 10 bases, and 7 bases lay outside the gene matches. Looked up from germline, CDR1 is ENHRY and CDR2 is SYGVKD. This CDR3 spans 13 amino acids. The CDR3 here is CATAGTGDSPLHF. CDR3 nucleotides: TGTGCCACCGCCGGGACAGGAGATTCACCCCTCCACTTT.

The gene calls are TRBV5-1 and TRBJ1-1; D gene unclear. The CDR3 runs 15 residues. Germline V lookup: CDR1 SGHRS, CDR2 YFSETQ. The V end was cut by 0 bases, the J end by 0 bases, with 9 bases between. The CDR3 sequence is CASSLVPGMNTEAFF. The CDR3 region has the DNA TGCGCCAGCAGCTTGGTACCGGGAATGAACACTGAAGCTTTCTTT.